This T cell receptor (beta chain) was captured by sequencing in a study of neurological immune-mediated disorders. V was clipped by 8 bases and J by 7 bases; unmatched bases: 13. Per the germline V gene, CDR1 is KGHSH and CDR2 is LQKENI. This CDR3 is 15 amino acids long. TCRdb reanalysed the 5' RACE reads using MiXCR and keeps one entry per CDR3 protein. The data contain 66,000 or so distinct CDR3 sequences, around 5% of them seen just once; the ten biggest clones take up around 2.8%. The receptor comes from a woman aged 25 to 39 with multiple sclerosis. Sequenced sample: PBMCs. V usage is TRBV18 and J usage is TRBJ1-4; 7 nucleotides match TRBD1. Here the CDR3 reads CASRPSGTEREKLFF. The CDR3 DNA is TGTGCCAGCCGGCCATCAGGGACAGAGCGTGAAAAACTGTTTTTT.